The present entry profiles one TCR beta chain with its context. With random hexamers, roughly 0.45 to 1 ug RNA was reverse transcribed. Multiplex PCR with immunoSEQ amplified the TCR beta CDR3 across 54 Vbeta and 13 Jbeta. One entry per CDR3 protein results from TCRdb running MiXCR on the immunoSEQ multiplex PCR reads. This table has some 260,000 distinct CDR3 sequences, just under 95% appearing once. V lost 4 bases and J 4 bases, leaving 13 bases between the germline ends. Germline CDR1 and CDR2: LNHDA and SQIVND (reference sequence). The CDR3 length is 14 residues. The sample belongs to a study of CD8 T cells in Susac syndrome. Sequencing targeted TCR beta in blood CD8+ and CD4+ T cells. Relapsing-remitting disease, either stable or active, was present in the multiple sclerosis controls, who were treatment-naive patients. FACS was used to enrich TEMRA cells, whereas the CD8+ and CD4+ T cells were obtained by negative isolation.

The material sequenced was CD4+ T cells from PBMCs. This chain links TRBV19 with TRBJ2-5; possibly TRBD1 or TRBD2 for D (5 bases each). The receptor was isolated from a human donor with multiple sclerosis. CDR3 residues: CASSTRGRRETQYF. In DNA, the CDR3 is TGTGCCAGTAGTACCCGGGGCCGAAGAGAGACCCAGTACTTC. The whole variable domain, remainder taken from reference TRBV19 and TRBJ2-5, is DGGITQSPKYLFRKEGQNVTLSCEQNLNHDAMYWYRQDPGQGLRLIYYSQIVNDFQKGDIAEGYSVSREKKESFPLTVTSAQKNPTAFYLCASSTRGRRETQYFGPGTRLLVL.